The 31 T cell receptor beta chains in this list originate from one sample, sequenced in a study of graft-versus-host responses after intestinal transplantation. Method: immunoSEQ multiplex PCR; TCRdb's copy keeps in-frame clones and lacks some. This table has more than 20,000 clones, 85% to 95% appearing once. The material was PBMCs, obtained around 270 days after intestinal transplant. These receptors came from a human patient who received an intestinal transplant, so some T cells may come from the graft donor.

This chain uses TRBV5-1 with TRBJ1-1; TRBD1 aligns across 9 bases. Germline V gives CDR1 SGHRS, CDR2 YFSETQ. The CDR3 contains 13 residues. V shed 4 bases, J shed 7 bases, and the junction held 5 bases outside the gene matches. CDR3 residues: CASSQGQGFEAFF. CDR3 DNA sequence: TGCGCCAGCAGCCAAGGACAGGGGTTTGAAGCTTTCTTT.

This chain joins TRBV28 and TRBJ2-6; tentative D call: TRBD2 (5 bases). Germline V gene lookup returns CDR1 MDHEN and CDR2 SYDVKM. The germline V and J ends were trimmed by 10 bases and 4 bases, with 14 bases remaining between them. CDR3 length: 14 residues. This chain's CDR3 is CATMREAGANVLTF. The CDR3 bases are TGTGCCACCATGAGGGAAGCCGGGGCCAACGTCCTGACTTTC. Full variable domain (outside the CDR3, taken from reference TRBV28 and TRBJ2-6): DVKVTQSSRYLVKRTGEKVFLECVQDMDHENMFWYRQDPGLGLRLIYFSYDVKMKEKGDIPEGYSVSREKKERFSLILESASTNQTSMYLCATMREAGANVLTFGAGSRLTVL.

The gene calls are TRBV19 and TRBJ1-1, with TRBD1 matching 9 bases. Per germline, CDR1 LNHDA and CDR2 SQIVND (reference sequence). The V gene end was trimmed by 3 bases and the J gene end by 3 bases; junction bases not matched to a gene: 11. CDR3 length: 17 residues. The CDR3 loop reads CASSISEDRGKYTEAFF. In DNA form, the CDR3 reads TGTGCCAGTAGTATCTCCGAGGACAGGGGAAAGTACACTGAAGCTTTCTTT.

The V call is TRBV5-1, the J call TRBJ1-1; 8 positions agree with TRBD1. J gave up 1 base and V 3 bases, and 8 bases lay outside the gene matches. Germline loops: CDR1 SGHRS, CDR2 YFSETQ. The CDR3 runs 16 residues. The CDR3 DNA reads TGCGCCAGCAGCTCTCGGGACAGGAGATCGAACACTGAAGCTTTCTTT. Protein: CASSSRDRRSNTEAFF.

The V and J genes are TRBV27 and TRBJ2-7, with TRBD2 matching over 12 bases. Germline assignment: CDR1 MNHEY and CDR2 SMNVEV (reference sequence). The CDR3 contains 16 residues. Unmatched junction bases numbered 6, after V lost 4 bases and J lost 2 bases. This chain's CDR3 is CASSSPGLAGTYEQYF. CDR3 nucleotides: TGTGCCAGCAGTTCCCCGGGACTAGCGGGCACCTACGAGCAGTACTTC.

The sample holds one count of this clone. The rearrangement links TRBV6-5 to TRBJ1-5; tentatively, D is TRBD1 (5 bases). V lost 6 bases, J lost 0 bases, and 12 bases lay in between. The CDR3 runs to 15 residues. Germline V gives CDR1 MNHEY, CDR2 SVGAGI. The CDR3 sequence: CASRPITGSNQPQHF. The CDR3 DNA follows: TGTGCCAGCAGACCTATCACAGGTAGCAATCAGCCCCAGCATTTT.

On this clone itself: The same CDR3 is also encoded by other DNA sequences in this sample. The gene calls are TRBV25-1 and TRBJ2-5, with TRBD2 matching 7 bases. Unmatched junction bases numbered 3, after V lost 0 bases and J lost 2 bases. Germline V gives CDR1 MGHDK, CDR2 SYGVNS. The CDR3 is 15 amino acids. CDR3 DNA sequence: TGTGCCAGCAGTGAATATTCGGGACTACAAGAGACCCAGTACTTC. It encodes CASSEYSGLQETQYF. Supplemented by reference TRBV25-1 and TRBJ2-5, the full variable domain reads EADIYQTPRYLVIGTGKKITLECSQTMGHDKMYWYQQDPGMELHLIHYSYGVNSTEKGDLSSESTVSRIRTEHFPLTLESARPSHTSQYLCASSEYSGLQETQYFGPGTRLLVL.

The chain has TRBV6-4 and TRBJ2-3; no clear D gene. CDR3 length: 13 amino acids. The ends were cut back, 2 bases at V and 6 bases at J, with 9 bases in the middle. Germline V gene lookup returns CDR1 MRHNA and CDR2 SNTAGT. The CDR3: CASSDVPDDTQYF. CDR3 DNA: TGTGCCAGCAGTGACGTCCCCGACGATACGCAGTATTTT.

This clone showed up just once. The chain combines TRBV9 with TRBJ2-7; D perhaps matches TRBD1 (5 bases). Germline CDR1 is SGDLS and CDR2 is YYNGEE. This CDR3 comprises 15 residues. V gave up 0 bases and J gave up 3 bases, with 13 bases separating them. The CDR3 is CASSVDDSLGYEQYF. The CDR3 DNA reads TGTGCCAGCAGCGTAGACGACAGTCTCGGCTACGAGCAGTACTTC.

The table lists this clone with a few counts. The J gene is TRBJ2-1, the V gene TRBV11-3, with D possibly matching TRBD2 (7 bases). Germline CDR1 and CDR2: SGHNT and YENEEA. The CDR3 extends over 17 amino acids. Trimming pared 5 bases from V and 2 bases from J, leaving 19 bases between. CDR3 residues: CASSPLASGDTYNEQFF. The CDR3 DNA reads TGTGCCAGCAGCCCTTTGGCGAGCGGGGACACCTACAATGAGCAGTTCTTC.

The rearrangement uses TRBV29-1 and TRBJ2-1; D is unclear. The CDR3 has 10 residues. V lost 7 bases, J lost 4 bases, and 5 bases lay in between. Germline V lookup: CDR1 SQVTM, CDR2 ANQGSEA. The chain's CDR3 is CSALYNEQFF. DNA for the CDR3: TGCAGCGCTCTATACAATGAGCAGTTCTTC.

This chain links TRBV30 with TRBJ1-2; unclear D gene. The CDR3 covers 12 residues. The germline V gene has CDR1 GTSNPN and CDR2 SVGIG (reference sequence). With 3 bases removed from V and 4 bases from J, the gap between germline ends came to 9 bases. The CDR3 loop reads CAWSSPGYGYTF. CDR3 DNA sequence: TGTGCCTGGAGCTCGCCGGGCTATGGCTACACCTTC.

The chain joins TRBV5-8 to TRBJ2-3, with D unresolved. The CDR3 spans 15 residues. V shed 2 bases and J shed 1 base, with 11 bases lying between them. Germline values: CDR1 SGHTS, CDR2 YDEGEE. The CDR3 sequence: CASSFGLAGTDTQYF. CDR3 coding DNA: TGTGCCAGCAGCTTTGGCCTCGCGGGCACAGATACGCAGTATTTT.

This clone was counted a single time. The chain is built from TRBV4-1 and TRBJ1-4; the D is unclear. Germline CDR1 reads MGHRA; CDR2 reads YSYEKL. The CDR3 extends over 16 amino acids. The V end lost 3 bases, the J end lost 0 bases, and 11 bases lay between the germline ends. The CDR3 is CASSQTRRATNEKLFF. The CDR3 nucleotides are TGCGCCAGCAGCCAGACCCGACGGGCAACTAATGAAAAACTGTTTTTT.

V usage is TRBV5-1 and J usage is TRBJ2-3, with 10 bases identical to TRBD2. Germline CDR1 and CDR2: SGHRS and YFSETQ. The junction had 5 bases not matched to a gene; V was cut back by 4 bases and J by 3 bases. CDR3 length: 15 amino acids. The CDR3 DNA sequence: TGCGCCAGCAGCCCACTAGCGGGAAAAACAGATACGCAGTATTTT. This gives the protein CASSPLAGKTDTQYF.

This clone was counted a single time. The genes are TRBV7-8 and TRBJ2-7; 13 nucleotides align to TRBD2. The V segment lost 4 bases and the J segment 4 bases; nucleotides outside the gene matches: 1. This CDR3 is 14 amino acids long. CDR1 is SGHVS, CDR2 FQNEAQ, per germline. The CDR3 loop reads CASSSGLAGYEQYF. CDR3 coding DNA: TGTGCCAGCAGCTCGGGACTAGCGGGATACGAGCAGTACTTC.

V and J are TRBV4-2 and TRBJ2-5, with D hard to call. Per germline, CDR1 LGHNA and CDR2 YNFKEQ. This CDR3 has 16 amino acids. The ends were cut back, 0 bases at V and 1 base at J, with 12 bases in the middle. CDR3 nucleotides: TGTGCCAGCAGCCAAGATTCGAGCTATCGCCAAGAGACCCAGTACTTC. Its protein is CASSQDSSYRQETQYF.

The CDR3 DNA is TGTGCCGCAGGCATGGCTAGCGGGGGCCCGAGCTCCTACAATGAGCAGTTCTTC. Encoded protein: CAAGMASGGPSSYNEQFF. The chain links TRBV10-3 to TRBJ2-1; 10 nucleotides align to TRBD2. The junction had 16 bases not matched to a gene; V was cut back by 11 bases and J by 0 bases. Germline V gene lookup returns CDR1 ENHRY and CDR2 SYGVKD. CDR3 length: 18 residues.

In this sample, this clone turned up once. The V and J genes are TRBV7-9 and TRBJ2-1; TRBD2 agrees at 10 bases. CDR3 length: 15 amino acids. The junction had 6 bases not matched to a gene; V was cut back by 1 base and J by 9 bases. Germline loops: CDR1 SEHNR, CDR2 FQNEAQ (reference sequence). The CDR3 region is CASSLELAGEGEQFF. The DNA for the CDR3 is TGTGCCAGCAGCTTAGAGCTAGCGGGAGAGGGTGAGCAGTTCTTC.

The genes are TRBV4-1 and TRBJ2-7; D is ambiguous. The CDR3 covers 14 residues. Germline V gene sequence: CDR1 MGHRA, CDR2 YSYEKL. V was cut by 0 bases and J by 6 bases, with 12 bases left in between. Written as DNA, the CDR3 is TGCGCCAGCAGCCAAGACAATGGTAGGGCCGAGCAGTACTTC. Residues: CASSQDNGRAEQYF.

This chain joins TRBV27 and TRBJ1-5, with D maybe TRBD1 (5 bases). This CDR3 contains 15 residues. V was pared by 5 bases and J by 3 bases, with 14 bases between. CDR1 and CDR2 from the germline V gene are MNHEY and SMNVEV (reference sequence). CDR3 protein: CASSKGRGSNQPQHF. In nucleotides, the CDR3 is TGTGCCAGCAGTAAGGGACGGGGCTCCAATCAGCCCCAGCATTTT.

This clone appeared once. The rearrangement joins TRBV27 to TRBJ1-5, with a possible D match to TRBD1 (5 bases). CDR3 length: 12 amino acids. The V and J ends lost 5 bases and 9 bases respectively, with 11 bases between them. CDR1 and CDR2 from the germline V gene are MNHEY and SMNVEV (reference sequence). This CDR3 reads CASSGGPGPQHF. The CDR3 DNA reads as TGTGCCAGCAGTGGGGGTCCCGGGCCCCAGCATTTT.

The V and J genes are TRBV9 and TRBJ2-1; 11 bases fit TRBD2. V lost 4 bases and J lost 7; bases outside the gene matches: 4. This CDR3 has 14 residues. The V gene's germline CDR1 is SGDLS and CDR2 YYNGEE. The DNA of the CDR3 is TGTGCCAGCAGCCTACTAGCGGGAGAGAATGAGCAGTTCTTC. Residues: CASSLLAGENEQFF.

The rearrangement joins TRBV7-9 to TRBJ2-5, with D tentatively TRBD1 or TRBD2 (5 bases each). The V gene's germline CDR1 is SEHNR and CDR2 FQNEAQ (reference sequence). With 4 bases removed from V and 0 bases from J, the gap between germline ends came to 9 bases. The length of the CDR3 is 14 residues. The DNA of the CDR3 is TGTGCCAGCAGCTCGGGACCTTACCAAGAGACCCAGTACTTC. Encoded protein: CASSSGPYQETQYF.

The rearrangement uses TRBV27 and TRBJ1-6; D remains ambiguous. Germline V gene sequence: CDR1 MNHEY, CDR2 SMNVEV (reference sequence). V shed 3 bases and J shed 1 base, with 10 bases lying between them. The CDR3 has 16 residues. The CDR3 spells CASSLLSGSYNSPLHF. The CDR3 nucleotides read TGTGCCAGCAGTTTGTTGTCGGGTTCCTATAATTCACCCCTCCACTTT.

CDR3 DNA sequence: TGTGCCAGCAGCTGGACGGTGAACACTGAAGCTTTCTTT. Residues: CASSWTVNTEAFF. This sequence joins TRBV7-9 and TRBJ1-1, with D uncertain. Trimming stripped 4 bases from V and 0 bases from J, with 6 bases between. Germline values: CDR1 SEHNR, CDR2 FQNEAQ (reference sequence). This CDR3 region has 13 residues.

V and J are TRBV28 and TRBJ1-5, with a weak D call TRBD1 (6 bases). The length of the CDR3 is 16 residues. Per germline, CDR1 MDHEN and CDR2 SYDVKM. Trimming took 3 bases from V and 0 from J, leaving 12 bases between them. DNA for the CDR3: TGTGCCAGCAGTTTTTACCGGGACATTAGCAATCAGCCCCAGCATTTT. Protein: CASSFYRDISNQPQHF. The full variable domain, rest sourced from reference TRBV28 and TRBJ1-5, is DVKVTQSSRYLVKRTGEKVFLECVQDMDHENMFWYRQDPGLGLRLIYFSYDVKMKEKGDIPEGYSVSREKKERFSLILESASTNQTSMYLCASSFYRDISNQPQHFGDGTRLSIL.

The rearrangement links TRBV5-1 to TRBJ1-1; D uncertain. The CDR3 has 13 residues. Between the trimmed V and J ends, which lost 0 bases and 1 base, there was a span of 4 bases. The germline V gene encodes CDR1 SGHRS and CDR2 YFSETQ. The chain's CDR3 is CASSLDRNTEAFF. The CDR3 bases are TGCGCCAGCAGCTTGGATCGGAACACTGAAGCTTTCTTT.

This sequence joins TRBV6-6 and TRBJ1-4; no clear D gene. V was shortened by 2 bases and J by 12 bases, with 7 bases between the two germline ends. The CDR3 consists of 11 residues. Per the germline V gene, CDR1 is MNHNY and CDR2 is SVGAGI (reference sequence). The CDR3 nucleotides are TGTGCCAGCAGTTACGGAGTCGAACTGTTTTTT. Translated, it gives CASSYGVELFF.

Comments on this clone: A far larger clone differs by one base, so this is likely a read error. This sequence joins TRBV19 and TRBJ1-4; D remains ambiguous. The CDR3 extends over 9 amino acids. Germline lookup yields CDR1 LNHDA and CDR2 SQIVND (reference sequence). DNA of the CDR3: TGTGCCAGTTGTATTAGGACTCCATTT. This codes for CASCIRTPF.

The chain recombines TRBV5-1 with TRBJ2-6, with 11 bases that match TRBD2. Trimming cost V 3 bases and J 1 base; bases outside gene matches: 15. In germline, CDR1 is SGHRS, CDR2 YFSETQ. This CDR3 contains 21 residues. The CDR3 is CASSWRGTSGSGGSGANVLTF. Written as DNA, the CDR3 is TGCGCCAGCAGCTGGAGGGGGACTAGCGGCTCCGGAGGGTCTGGGGCCAACGTCCTGACTTTC.